Listed below are T cell receptor beta chains from one sample, sequenced in a study of blood T cell repertoires in COVID-19. Repertoires were generated with immunoSEQ multiplex PCR, while TCRdb's copy carries only in-frame clones and drops some. The sample consists of about 480,000 clones, about 89% of them appearing once. The source material was peripheral blood. These TCRs come from a woman aged 45 to 65 with COVID-19, enrolled during active disease. The CDR3 runs from the conserved cysteine through the conserved F or W.

J: TRBJ2-7
V: TRBV5-4
CDR3: CASSLMGKGRGDNEQYF

J: TRBJ1-6
V: TRBV30
CDR3: CAWTLWGVSVPLHF

J: TRBJ1-4
V: TRBV7-9
CDR3: CASSLGSEGGKLFF

J: TRBJ2-2
V: TRBV2
CDR3: CATRSGANTGELFF

J: TRBJ1-2
V: TRBV29-1
CDR3: CSVGRDRTINYGYTF

J: TRBJ1-2
V: TRBV5-5
CDR3: CASSTTGTGDYGYTF

J: TRBJ1-3
V: TRBV6-5
CDR3: CASAPSSVSGNTIYF

J: TRBJ1-2
V: TRBV5-1
CDR3: CASSFDSSNYGYTF

J: TRBJ1-1
V: TRBV14
CDR3: CASSQERDLGAFF

J: TRBJ1-1
V: TRBV6-5
CDR3: CASSYTRTGMRTEAFF

J: TRBJ1-2
V: TRBV29-1
CDR3: CSVPRGSSGYTF

J: TRBJ1-1
V: TRBV6-6
CDR3: CASSYARGNTEAFF

J: TRBJ2-7
V: TRBV29-1
CDR3: CSVEEGGAGYEQYF

J: TRBJ1-5
V: TRBV2
CDR3: CASHGDSNQPQHF

J: TRBJ2-7
V: TRBV12-5
CDR3: CASGFRQGYEQYF

J: TRBJ2-3
V: TRBV5-1
CDR3: CASSPTGWTDTQYF

J: TRBJ1-2
V: TRBV4-2
CDR3: CASSQGTANYGYTF

J: TRBJ1-4
V: TRBV6-5
CDR3: CAGSPGTGYEKLFF

J: TRBJ2-3
V: TRBV6-1
CDR3: CASSESRRGGADTQYF

J: TRBJ2-1
V: TRBV5-1
CDR3: CASSFNGYNEQFF

J: TRBJ2-2
V: TRBV5-1
CDR3: CASSPWETDTGELFF

J: TRBJ1-2
V: TRBV5-4
CDR3: CASSRRDSLLMDTF

J: TRBJ1-3
V: TRBV28
CDR3: CASRTGQGGNTIYF

J: TRBJ1-1
V: TRBV7-9
CDR3: CASSSVYGGATEAFF

J: TRBJ1-2
V: TRBV6-5
CDR3: CASRKAGTAAYGYTF

J: TRBJ1-1
V: TRBV18
CDR3: CASSPPGDTEAFF

J: TRBJ1-2
V: TRBV4-1
CDR3: CASSQIQGLGKGYGYTF

J: TRBJ1-1
V: TRBV14
CDR3: CASSQDVLFGREIGAFF

J: TRBJ2-7
V: TRBV7-2
CDR3: CASSLGGQDEQYF

J: TRBJ2-3
V: TRBV19
CDR3: CASSDRGQTDTQYF

J: TRBJ2-5
V: TRBV6-5
CDR3: CASSTGETQYF

J: TRBJ1-1
V: TRBV19
CDR3: CASRLSESNTEAFF

J: TRBJ2-2
V: TRBV7-3
CDR3: CASSPPGIGELFF

J: TRBJ1-2
V: TRBV6-1
CDR3: CASSDERLGSARGYTF

J: TRBJ1-1
V: TRBV18
CDR3: CASSPLQGEAFF

J: TRBJ2-7
V: TRBV15
CDR3: CATLVTGSLRDEQYF

J: TRBJ1-1
V: TRBV3-1/TRBV3-2
CDR3: CASSQLQAATEAFF

J: TRBJ2-5
V: TRBV11-1
CDR3: CASSLRRARRETQYF

J: TRBJ2-3
V: TRBV3-1/TRBV3-2
CDR3: CASSQETNTQYF

J: TRBJ2-2
V: TRBV19
CDR3: CASSIGLGGTGELFF